Here is one TCR beta chain with its context. Its antigen is as yet unknown. This sample stems from a study of T cell repertoires in cytomegalovirus infection. Study background: Alongside well-studied HLA-B-restricted CMV epitopes, recently identified HLA-C-restricted CMV epitopes were also used. Carrying CMV and the relevant HLA type showed in public TCR beta signatures. Study outcomes and limitations: HLA-C-restricted TCR beta clonotypes specific for CMV led the ex vivo response. Cumulated frequencies of public TCR beta families served to identify carriers of CMV plus the relevant HLA.

V gave up 2 bases and J gave up 2 bases; unmatched junction bases: 7. The CDR3 contains 16 residues. The V gene's germline CDR1 is LGHNA and CDR2 YSLEER. TCRdb independently ran MiXCR on the reads; one entry per CDR3 protein. The sample consists of just under 500,000 distinct CDR3 sequences, around a third of them appearing once. The chain links TRBV4-3 to TRBJ1-2, with 8 bases fitting TRBD1. The TCR comes from a human donor in good health (CMV status not recorded). Some clones in this sample may be carry-over from other donors' samples. Specimen: cultured PBMCs, collected from culture after CMV antigen stimulation. The CDR3 reads CASSQTQGVQNYGYTF. CDR3 DNA: TGCGCCAGCAGCCAAACACAGGGGGTCCAAAACTATGGCTACACCTTC.